Here is one TCR beta chain with its context. Produced via immunoSEQ multiplex PCR; TCRdb's table is partial and in-frame only. Of about 150,000 clones listed, 87% were seen once; the top ten hold around 4.6%. These data are taken from a study of blood T cell repertoires in COVID-19. At the level of the study: Sample material is recorded as cDNA or gDNA derived from T cells, B-cell-depleted T cells, or PBMCs.

The CDR3 consists of 16 residues. V lost 5 bases, J lost 6 bases, and 20 bases lay in between. The germline CDR1 and CDR2 sequences are SGHTA and FQGTGA. The source is a woman aged 55 to 70 with active or convalescent COVID-19. V gene TRBV7-3 combines with J gene TRBJ2-1; weak D call: TRBD2 (7 bases). The sample comprised peripheral blood. The CDR3 loop reads CASSPMGGGLLNEQFF. CDR3 sequence (DNA): TGTGCCAGCAGCCCTATGGGGGGGGGCCTACTCAATGAGCAGTTCTTC.